This T cell receptor beta chain was sequenced in a study of T cell responses to AZD1222 COVID-19 vaccine. Study-wide results and limits: Spike-specific TCR depth and breadth grew after two AZD1222 doses.

The CDR3 extends over 15 amino acids. V was trimmed by 0 bases and J by 1 base, leaving 9 bases between them. CDR1 and CDR2 (germline): ENHRY, SYGVKD. Sequencing used immunoSEQ multiplex PCR; TCRdb keeps in-frame clones, though not all of them. The sample yields 84,000 or so clones, about 93% seen once. In the case of this clone: Its target is unknown.

Source: peripheral blood, taken on day 0 of MenACWY control vaccination. The V and J genes are TRBV10-3 and TRBJ1-2; D is uncertain. This TCR was recovered from an adult in good health. CDR3 sequence reads: CAISESRGNNYGYTF. The CDR3 region has the DNA TGTGCCATCAGTGAGTCGCGCGGGAATAACTATGGCTACACCTTC.